The 20 T cell receptor beta chains reported below all come from one sample, sequenced in a study of T cells in lung cancer brain metastases. Profiled with immunoSEQ multiplex PCR; TCRdb holds only in-frame clones, not every one. The data contain around 2,900 clones, under 95% of them singletons. The sample consisted of tumor tissue from the primary lung tumor. The receptors derive from a woman in her 50s with non-small cell lung cancer.

The V and J genes are TRBV30 and TRBJ2-5; 7 bases agree with TRBD1. The J call may be wrong; the DNA end is better matched by TRBJ2-7. The CDR3 sequence is 13 residues long. Germline V gene data show CDR1 as GTSNPN and CDR2 as SVGIG (reference sequence). In DNA, the CDR3 is TGTGCCTGGGACGGGACAGCGAACTACGAGCAGTACTTC. This codes for CAWDGTANYEQYF.

The V and J genes are TRBV11-3 and TRBJ2-1, with D maybe TRBD2 (7 bases). CDR3 length: 15 amino acids. Germline V lookup: CDR1 SGHNT, CDR2 YENEEA. Trimming pared 3 bases from V and 4 bases from J, leaving 13 bases between. The CDR3 DNA sequence: TGTGCCAGCAGCTTGGGGGGGCCGGGGTACAATGAGCAGTTCTTC. Translating it yields CASSLGGPGYNEQFF.

This clone is a singleton in its sample. The rearrangement links TRBV7-8 to TRBJ2-7; 7 bases line up with TRBD1. The CDR3 extends over 15 amino acids. The V gene end was trimmed by 5 bases and the J gene end by 2 bases; junction bases not matched to a gene: 9. Germline-derived CDR1 and CDR2 are SGHVS and FQNEAQ. In nucleotides, the CDR3 is TGTGCCAGCAGCCTTTGGACAGGCGACACCTACGAGCAGTACTTC. It translates to CASSLWTGDTYEQYF.

The rearrangement joins TRBV4-1 to TRBJ2-7; 8 bases match TRBD1. The CDR3 is made up of 15 amino acids. The V gene's germline CDR1 is MGHRA and CDR2 YSYEKL. Trimming cost V 3 bases and J 1 base; bases outside gene matches: 5. The CDR3 region is CASSQGQATSYEQYF. The CDR3 bases are TGCGCCAGCAGCCAGGGACAGGCCACATCCTACGAGCAGTACTTC.

This rearrangement joins TRBV7-6 to TRBJ2-2, with 7 nucleotides matching TRBD1. The CDR3 length is 14 residues. Germline values: CDR1 SGHVS, CDR2 FNYEAQ. V lost 5 bases, J lost 3 bases, and 3 bases stayed unmatched. CDR3 region: CASSLDRDTGELFF. Here the CDR3 DNA reads TGTGCCAGCAGCCTTGACAGGGACACCGGGGAGCTGTTTTTT.

The CDR3 loop is CASSALAGADNEQFF. Here the CDR3 DNA reads TGTGCCAGCAGCGCACTAGCGGGGGCTGATAATGAGCAGTTCTTC. V gene TRBV6-4 combines with J gene TRBJ2-1; TRBD2 agrees at 11 bases. The CDR3 is 15 amino acids. Germline loops: CDR1 MRHNA, CDR2 SNTAGT. The J segment lost 7 bases and the V segment lost 6 bases, leaving 8 bases of the junction unmatched.

This chain connects TRBV5-1 to TRBJ1-1; no reliable D call. In germline, CDR1 is SGHRS, CDR2 YFSETQ. V was trimmed by 6 bases and J by 1 base, leaving 13 bases between them. This CDR3 comprises 14 residues. CDR3 nucleotide sequence: TGCGCCAGCAATCTCGGTCATGGGAACACTGAAGCTTTCTTT. It is translated as CASNLGHGNTEAFF.

The rearrangement uses TRBV15 and TRBJ2-7; 12 bases line up with TRBD2. The germline V gene has CDR1 LNHNV and CDR2 YYDKDF (reference sequence). Losses at the gene ends were 8 bases for V and 2 bases for J; bases not matched to a gene: 4. The CDR3 consists of 14 residues. DNA of the CDR3: TGTGCCACCGCTCGGACTAGCGGGGCCTACGAGCAGTACTTC. Translating gives CATARTSGAYEQYF.

The gene calls are TRBV7-2 and TRBJ2-1; D possibly corresponds to TRBD2 (6 bases). CDR3 length: 13 amino acids. Trimming pared 5 bases from V and 5 bases from J, leaving 10 bases between. Germline loops: CDR1 SGHTA, CDR2 FQGNSA. CDR3 sequence: CASSRDWNNEQFF. The CDR3 nucleotides are TGTGCCAGCAGCAGGGACTGGAACAATGAGCAGTTCTTC.

J is TRBJ1-2 and V is TRBV28; 9 bases are a match to TRBD1. With V trimmed by 8 bases and J by 6 bases, 7 bases remained unmatched. CDR1 is MDHEN, CDR2 SYDVKM, per germline. The CDR3 has 13 residues. CDR3 in DNA: TGTGCCAGCGTACAGGGGGCAGTAGATGGCTACACCTTC. This sequence encodes CASVQGAVDGYTF.

The chain recombines TRBV19 with TRBJ1-4; 9 bases match TRBD1. V shed 6 bases, J shed 6 bases, and the junction held 11 bases outside the gene matches. The V gene's germline CDR1 is LNHDA and CDR2 SQIVND (reference sequence). This CDR3 has 16 amino acids. The CDR3 loop reads CASSRGSGTGYEKLFF. CDR3 sequence (DNA): TGTGCCAGTAGCCGGGGGTCCGGGACAGGGTATGAAAAACTGTTTTTT. Variable domain in full (rest from reference TRBV19 and TRBJ1-4): DGGITQSPKYLFRKEGQNVTLSCEQNLNHDAMYWYRQDPGQGLRLIYYSQIVNDFQKGDIAEGYSVSREKKESFPLTVTSAQKNPTAFYLCASSRGSGTGYEKLFFGSGTQLSVL.

V usage is TRBV11-2 and J usage is TRBJ1-1; no firm D call. CDR1 SGHAT and CDR2 FQNNGV come from the germline V gene. Trimming left V 3 bases short and J 3 bases short, with 8 bases between. There are 13 residues in the CDR3. This CDR3 is CASSLVKDTEAFF. The CDR3 nucleotides are TGTGCCAGCAGCTTGGTTAAGGACACTGAAGCTTTCTTT. The complete variable domain, with remaining parts taken from reference TRBV11-2 and TRBJ1-1, reads EAGVAQSPRYKIIEKRQSVAFWCNPISGHATLYWYQQILGQGPKLLIQFQNNGVVDDSQLPKDRFSAERLKGVDSTLKIQPAKLEDSAVYLCASSLVKDTEAFFGQGTRLTVV.

This chain joins TRBV18 and TRBJ1-2, with 7 positions matching TRBD1. The J segment lost 8 bases and the V segment lost 3 bases, leaving 9 bases of the junction unmatched. Germline CDR1 and CDR2: KGHSH and LQKENI. The CDR3 is 14 amino acids. CDR3 sequence reads: CASSPGTEIRGYTF. CDR3 in DNA: TGTGCCAGCTCACCCGGGACAGAGATAAGGGGCTACACCTTC.

V gene TRBV7-3 combines with J gene TRBJ2-2; unclear D gene. This CDR3 has 13 residues. From germline, CDR1 is SGHTA and CDR2 FQGTGA. Trimming shortened V by 2 bases and J by 8 bases, and 9 bases separated the two germline ends. The CDR3 sequence: CASSLYSGGELFF. In DNA, the CDR3 is TGTGCCAGCAGCTTATATTCCGGAGGGGAGCTGTTTTTT.

The chain is built from TRBV9 and TRBJ1-1, with TRBD1 matching over 7 bases. Germline V gene data show CDR1 as SGDLS and CDR2 as YYNGEE. V trimming: 0 bases; J trimming: 2 bases; junction bases outside the gene matches: 4. There are 15 residues in the CDR3. The CDR3 region is CASSVEGTVNTEAFF. The CDR3 DNA follows: TGTGCCAGCAGCGTAGAGGGGACAGTTAACACTGAAGCTTTCTTT.

This chain connects TRBV30 to TRBJ1-2; D remains unclear. The CDR3 has 14 residues. CDR1 is GTSNPN, CDR2 SVGIG, per germline (reference sequence). Trimming cost V 4 bases and J 3 bases, with 15 bases left between them. As DNA, the CDR3 is TGTGCCTGGACTCGTCACGGGTGGGACTATGGCTACACCTTC. Translated, it gives CAWTRHGWDYGYTF. Together with reference TRBV30 and TRBJ1-2, the CDR3 gives the full variable domain: SQTIHQWPATLVQPVGSPLSLECTVEGTSNPNLYWYRQAAGRGLQLLFYSVGIGQISSEVPQNLSASRPQDRQFILSSKKLLLSDSGFYLCAWTRHGWDYGYTFGSGTRLTVV.

In DNA, the CDR3 is TGTGCCAGCAGCTCCAGGGGGGGCGGGATCATACGACACGAGACCCAGTACTTC. This gives the protein CASSSRGGGIIRHETQYF. This rearrangement joins TRBV11-2 to TRBJ2-5; D possibly uses TRBD1 or TRBD2 (7 bases each). The CDR3 length is 18 residues. V was shortened by 4 bases and J by 5 bases, with 26 bases between the two germline ends. The germline CDR1 and CDR2 sequences are SGHAT and FQNNGV.

The V and J genes are TRBV30 and TRBJ2-7; TRBD1 matches 9 bases. V was clipped by 5 bases and J by 2 bases; unmatched bases: 4. This CDR3 is built from 13 residues. Germline lookup yields CDR1 GTSNPN and CDR2 SVGIG (reference sequence). The CDR3 DNA sequence: TGTGCCTGGGACGGGACAGGGACCTACGAGCAGTACTTC. Translated, it gives CAWDGTGTYEQYF. Full variable domain (outside the CDR3, taken from reference TRBV30 and TRBJ2-7): SQTIHQWPATLVQPVGSPLSLECTVEGTSNPNLYWYRQAAGRGLQLLFYSVGIGQISSEVPQNLSASRPQDRQFILSSKKLLLSDSGFYLCAWDGTGTYEQYFGPGTRLTVT.

CDR3 region: CASSSVGGGKTEAFF. DNA of the CDR3: TGCGCCAGCAGCTCCGTAGGAGGGGGTAAAACTGAAGCTTTCTTT. The chain is built from TRBV5-1 and TRBJ1-1; TRBD1 is a possible D gene (6 bases). The CDR3 covers 15 residues. V dropped 3 bases and J dropped 5 bases, with 17 bases sitting between them. Germline V gene lookup returns CDR1 SGHRS and CDR2 YFSETQ.

CDR3 amino acids: CAWSARVWNTEAFF. The DNA of the CDR3 is TGTGCCTGGAGCGCCAGGGTTTGGAACACTGAAGCTTTCTTT. The V gene is TRBV30, the J gene TRBJ1-1; weak D call: TRBD1 (5 bases). CDR1 and CDR2 (germline): GTSNPN, SVGIG (reference sequence). V was trimmed by 3 bases and J by 1 base, leaving 12 bases between them. The CDR3 spans 14 residues.